The TCR beta chain under discussion was sequenced for a study of T-cell reconstitution after alpha-beta-depleted transplantation in children. Unique molecular identifiers were used to barcode this TCRbeta library. TCRdb re-analysed the PCR reads in MiXCR, keeping a single row per CDR3 protein. The table includes about 600,000 distinct CDR3 sequences, about 21% detected once. This clonotype has at least ten counts. This receptor was identified in a boy less than two years old who had a stem cell transplant for acute myeloid leukemia, so the T cells may come from the graft donor. The input for sequencing was PBMCs, mostly from graft donor cells, taken 360 days after TCRalphabeta/CD19-depleted stem cell transplant.

CDR3 sequence (DNA): TGCAGCGTTAGGGCCGTGGGGTCCTACGAGCAGTACTTC. The encoded protein is CSVRAVGSYEQYF. This chain connects TRBV29-1 to TRBJ2-7; D is uncertain. Trimming cost V 5 bases and J 1 base, with 12 bases left between them. The CDR3 runs 13 residues. Germline CDR1 SQVTM, CDR2 ANQGSEA.